Described below is a single T cell receptor (beta chain) sequence and its context. Its antigen has not been determined. Per-nucleotide qualities are absent, and no much larger clonotype sits a single base away. This sample was taken from a study of radiotherapy plus CTLA-4 blockade in lung cancer (dated by TCRdb to the late 2010s). The study in broad terms: Among the enrolled patients, 18% had an objective response, and 25% to 40% reached disease control. General study outcomes and caveats: Increased serum interferon-beta after radiation, together with early dynamic changes in blood T cell clones, were reported to be the strongest predictors of response. After treatment with radiotherapy and ipilimumab, TCR clones that came from tumors expanded in the peripheral blood.

Focal radiation therapy combined with CTLA-4 blockade (ipilimumab) was tested in patients with chemo-refractory metastatic non-small-cell lung cancer. Libraries were made using the immunoSEQ multiplex PCR assay. TCRdb's version of the immuneACCESS table is confined to in-frame rearrangements and falls short of the full clone set. An unresolved V gene accounts for under half of the shortfall where checked; the remainder is of unknown origin. The sample table holds tens of thousands of clones, of which 70% to 80% were seen once. Clones ranked in the top ten supply about 4% of the sample. The CDR3 measures 11 amino acids from cysteine to phenylalanine. CDR3 DNA only is kept here, 33 bases in frame from base 1. As encoded in the germline V gene, CDR1 is MNHEY while CDR2 is SVGAGI. V and J are truncated by 2 bases and 4 bases respectively, leaving an intervening sequence of 2 bases.

Specimen: peripheral blood, collected from a patient treated with radiotherapy plus ipilimumab. The rearrangement joined TRBV6-5 to TRBJ2-5; the D segment cannot be called with confidence. The clonotype comes from a human donor with non-small cell lung cancer who had a partial response to radiotherapy plus ipilimumab. The sequence in DNA is TGTGCCAGCAGTTACCTAGAGACCCAGTACTTC. This gives the protein CASSYLETQYF.